This T cell receptor beta chain was profiled in a study of CD8 T cells in ankylosing spondylitis. Findings of the study overall: Disease-linked clones, CD8+, were relatively rare in peripheral blood. Reactive arthritis synovial fluid and blood were previously reported to contain some motif variants. Clones tied to disease were said to be significantly enriched in matched ankylosing spondylitis synovial fluid.

The sample holds many counts of this clonotype. Its specificity is not known. TCRdb used MiXCR to reprocess the 5' RACE reads, holding one entry per CDR3 protein. Of roughly 38,000 distinct CDR3 sequences listed, approximately 3% are singletons. The V gene lost 0 bases and the J gene lost 4 bases, with 14 bases spanning the gap. CDR1 is SGDLS and CDR2 is YYNGEE in the germline V gene. The CDR3 is 16 amino acids. Sequenced: blood, either unsorted or a sorted T cell fraction (not recorded which). The clonotype originates from a male donor with ankylosing spondylitis or in good health (not recorded which). This sequence joins TRBV9 and TRBJ2-1; D remains ambiguous. DNA for the CDR3: TGTGCCAGCAGCGTAGGAGGTGGACCTTTATACAATGAGCAGTTCTTC. It specifies CASSVGGGPLYNEQFF.